Detailed here is one T cell receptor (beta chain). Its matching antigen is unknown. The data are from a study of cytomegalovirus exposure and HLA in healthy donors. The study's findings and limits: Cytomegalovirus association was assigned to more than 150 TCR beta chains. As a later analysis revealed, most CMV-associated TCR beta chains appeared HLA-restricted.

The PCR made use of 60 Vbeta and 13 Jbeta primers. Method: immunoSEQ multiplex PCR; TCRdb's copy keeps in-frame clones and lacks some. The sample records fewer than 200,000 clones, about four fifths being singletons. Germline CDR1 and CDR2: MDHEN and SYDVKM. CDR3 length: 19 amino acids. The V and J ends lost 8 bases and 5 bases, in that order; junction bases with no gene match: 24. The TCR sequence derives from a male donor in good health and CMV-seronegative. The chain links TRBV28 to TRBJ2-3; 8 bases line up with TRBD2. Sequenced sample: PBMCs. The CDR3 here is CASGPGGHLRTPSRDTQYF. The CDR3 DNA follows: TGTGCCAGCGGGCCGGGGGGGCACCTAAGGACGCCTTCAAGAGATACGCAGTATTTT. The variable domain in full, with the rest retrieved from reference TRBV28 and TRBJ2-3, is DVKVTQSSRYLVKRTGEKVFLECVQDMDHENMFWYRQDPGLGLRLIYFSYDVKMKEKGDIPEGYSVSREKKERFSLILESASTNQTSMYLCASGPGGHLRTPSRDTQYFGPGTRLTVL.